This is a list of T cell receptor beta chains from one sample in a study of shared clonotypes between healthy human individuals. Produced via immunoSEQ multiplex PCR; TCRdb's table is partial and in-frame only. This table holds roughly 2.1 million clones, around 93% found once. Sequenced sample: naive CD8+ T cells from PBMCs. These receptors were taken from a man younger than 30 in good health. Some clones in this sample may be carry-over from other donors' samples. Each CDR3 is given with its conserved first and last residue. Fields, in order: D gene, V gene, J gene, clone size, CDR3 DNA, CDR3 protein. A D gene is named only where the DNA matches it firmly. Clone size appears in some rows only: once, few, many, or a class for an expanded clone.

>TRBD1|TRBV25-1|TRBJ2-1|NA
TGTGCCAGCAGTGAGGACAGGGCCCATGAGCAGTTCTTC
CASSEDRAHEQFF
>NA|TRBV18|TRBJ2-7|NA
TGTGCCAGCTCACCATTATCTGAGCTCCTTTCCTACGAGCAGTACTTC
CASSPLSELLSYEQYF
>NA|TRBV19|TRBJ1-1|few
TGTGCCAGTAGTATAGCTAGGCAGGGTAACACTGAAGCTTTCTTT
CASSIARQGNTEAFF
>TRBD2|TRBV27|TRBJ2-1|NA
TGTGCCAGCAGTCTAGCGGGAGTCGCCTACAATGAGCAGTTCTTC
CASSLAGVAYNEQFF
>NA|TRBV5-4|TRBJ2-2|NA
TGTGCCAGCAGCCCACACGGCGGGGAGCTGTTTTTT
CASSPHGGELFF
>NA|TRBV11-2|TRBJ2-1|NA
TGTGCCAGCAGCTTAGAATCGGGGTATGAGCAGTTCTTC
CASSLESGYEQFF
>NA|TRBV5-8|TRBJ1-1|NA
TGTGCCAGCAGCTTGCCACAGGGCGCTATGAACACTGAAGCTTTCTTT
CASSLPQGAMNTEAFF
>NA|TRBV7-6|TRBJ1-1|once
TGTGCCAGCAGCGCGGGACACCTAACTGAAGCTTTCTTT
CASSAGHLTEAFF
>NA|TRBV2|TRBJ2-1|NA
TGTGCCACGGACGGTGACAATGAGCAGTTCTTC
CATDGDNEQFF
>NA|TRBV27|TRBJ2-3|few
TGTGCCAGCAGCAGTAGCCGTACAGATACGCAGTATTTT
CASSSSRTDTQYF
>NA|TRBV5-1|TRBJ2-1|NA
TGCGCCAGCAGCTTGGAACCGACTTTTTACAATGAGCAGTTCTTC
CASSLEPTFYNEQFF
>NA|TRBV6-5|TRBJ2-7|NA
TGTGCCAGCAGTTACTATGGCGGGGTTAATTCCTACGAGCAGTACTTC
CASSYYGGVNSYEQYF
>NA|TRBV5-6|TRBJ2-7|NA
TGTGCCAGCAGCTTGGTTTTAGGCGAGCAGTACTTC
CASSLVLGEQYF
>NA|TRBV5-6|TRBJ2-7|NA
TGTGCCAGCAGCGAGGGGATATTAAGACAGCTGCCCTCCTACGAGCAGTACTTC
CASSEGILRQLPSYEQYF
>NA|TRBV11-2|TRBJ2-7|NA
TGTGCCAGCAGCTCAAGAGCGGGACAGGCCCTAGGGGGCTCCTACGAGCAGTACTTC
CASSSRAGQALGGSYEQYF
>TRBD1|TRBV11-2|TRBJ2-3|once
TGTGCCAGCAGCCCCGGGACAGGGCAGTATTTT
CASSPGTGQYF
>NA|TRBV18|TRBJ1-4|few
TGTGCCAGCTCACCACTGGCTTTGACAGTCAATGAAAAACTGTTTTTT
CASSPLALTVNEKLFF
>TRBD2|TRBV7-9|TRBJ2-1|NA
TGTGCCAGCAGCTTACCTAGCGGGATTTACAATGAGCAGTTCTTC
CASSLPSGIYNEQFF
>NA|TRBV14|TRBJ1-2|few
TGTGCCAGCAGCCAAGCAGGGGATCATGGCTACACCTTC
CASSQAGDHGYTF
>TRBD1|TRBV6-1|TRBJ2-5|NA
TGTGCCAGCAGTGACCCGTCCGGGACAGGGCGCGAGACCCAGTACTTC
CASSDPSGTGRETQYF
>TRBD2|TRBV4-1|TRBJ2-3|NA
TGCGCCAGCAGCCCACGACTAGCGGAGATCACAGATACGCAGTATTTT
CASSPRLAEITDTQYF
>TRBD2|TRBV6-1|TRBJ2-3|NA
TGTGCCACCGACGGAGTGGGGGGGGAGGCCTTGGGGCAGTATTTT
CATDGVGGEALGQYF
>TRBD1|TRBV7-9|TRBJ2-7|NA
TGTGCCAGCAGCCAAGTAGGACAGGGGGACTACGAGCAGTACTTC
CASSQVGQGDYEQYF
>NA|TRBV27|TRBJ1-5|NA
TGTGCCAGCAGTTTTACGGCAGGGATCGGCAATCAGCCCCAGCATTTT
CASSFTAGIGNQPQHF
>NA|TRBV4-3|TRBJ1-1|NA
TGCGCCAGCAGTACGACTGAGAACACTGAAGCTTTCTTT
CASSTTENTEAFF
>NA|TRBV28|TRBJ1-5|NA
TGTGCCAGCAGTTTCGGGGCTAGCAATCAGCCCCAGCATTTT
CASSFGASNQPQHF
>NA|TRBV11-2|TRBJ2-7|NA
TGTGCCAGCAGCCCCGGGACCTACGAGCAGTACTTC
CASSPGTYEQYF
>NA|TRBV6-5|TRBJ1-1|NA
TGTGCCAGCGGGGCTTCTGGGGGTATGAACACTGAAGCTTTCTTT
CASGASGGMNTEAFF
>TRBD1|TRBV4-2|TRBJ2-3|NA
TGTGCCAGCAGCCAAGAGGGGACAGGAAGGGGCCAGGGAGATACGCAGTATTTT
CASSQEGTGRGQGDTQYF
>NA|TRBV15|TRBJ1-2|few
TGTGCCACCAGCAGGGGAAAGGACACCAACTATGGCTACACCTTC
CATSRGKDTNYGYTF
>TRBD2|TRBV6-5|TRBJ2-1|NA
TGTGCCAGCAGTTACGGACTAGCGGGAACGAATGAGCAGTTCTTC
CASSYGLAGTNEQFF
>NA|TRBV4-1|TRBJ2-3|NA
TGCGCCAGCAGCCAATTGAGGGATACGCAGTATTTT
CASSQLRDTQYF
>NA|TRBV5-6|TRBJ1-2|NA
TGTGCCAGCAGCGAGGGACGGATGGAATTGGACTATGGCTACACCTTC
CASSEGRMELDYGYTF
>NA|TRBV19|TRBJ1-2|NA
TGTGCCAGTTACGGCTTCTATGGCTACACCTTC
CASYGFYGYTF
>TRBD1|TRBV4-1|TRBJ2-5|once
TGCGCCAGCAGCACGACAGGGTCGGGGGAGACCCAGTACTTC
CASSTTGSGETQYF
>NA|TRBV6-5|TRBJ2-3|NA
TGTGCCAGCAGTAGAGTAAGAGCAGGGGATACGCAGTATTTT
CASSRVRAGDTQYF
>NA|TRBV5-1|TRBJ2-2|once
TGCGCCAGCAGCCCCTCCGTGGGCTCCGGCACCGGGGAGCTGTTTTTT
CASSPSVGSGTGELFF
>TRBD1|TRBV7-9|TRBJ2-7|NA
TGTGCCAGCAGCGCCGTAATTTCGACAGGGAACGGCGAGCAGTACTTC
CASSAVISTGNGEQYF
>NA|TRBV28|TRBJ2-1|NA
TGTGCCAGCAGTTTAAACATTCTTTACAATGAGCAGTTCTTC
CASSLNILYNEQFF
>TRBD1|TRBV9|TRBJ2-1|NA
TGTGCCAGCAGCGTAGCGGACAGGGGCCGGGTTCCATACAATGAGCAGTTCTTC
CASSVADRGRVPYNEQFF
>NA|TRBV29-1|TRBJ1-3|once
TGCAGCGTTGAAGACAGGGACTCTGGAAACACCATATATTTT
CSVEDRDSGNTIYF
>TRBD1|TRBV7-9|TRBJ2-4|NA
TGTGCCAGCAGCCAAGACACCAAGGAACAGGGGCGAAACATTCAGTACTTC
CASSQDTKEQGRNIQYF
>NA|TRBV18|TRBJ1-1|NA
TGTGCCAGCTCTCTGCCGAACACTGAAGCTTTCTTT
CASSLPNTEAFF
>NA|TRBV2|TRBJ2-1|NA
TGTGCCAGCAGTGAATGGGAGACCTCCCACAATGAGCAGTTCTTC
CASSEWETSHNEQFF
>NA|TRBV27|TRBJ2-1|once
TGTGCCAGCAGCCACAGGACAGTATACAATGAGCAGTTCTTC
CASSHRTVYNEQFF
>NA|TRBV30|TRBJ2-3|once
TGTGCCTGGAGTGTTTCTGATACGCAGTATTTT
CAWSVSDTQYF
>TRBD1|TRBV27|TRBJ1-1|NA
TGTGCCAGCAGACTCGACAGGGGGTCGGGGGGCACTGAAGCTTTCTTT
CASRLDRGSGGTEAFF
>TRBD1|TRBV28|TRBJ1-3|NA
TGTGCCAGCAGACAGCCGGGACAGGGGGTGGGAAACACCATATATTTT
CASRQPGQGVGNTIYF